This record concerns one T cell receptor beta chain sequence. A junction end diverges from the germline sequence, so it may reflect a read error. In chemo-refractory metastatic non-small-cell lung cancer, patients got ipilimumab CTLA-4 blockade together with focal radiation. This sample was taken from a study of radiotherapy plus CTLA-4 blockade in lung cancer. The wider study: Of the patients, 18% showed objective responses and roughly 30% attained disease control.

The V gene's germline CDR1 is SGHRS and CDR2 YFSETQ. The CDR3 has 15 amino acids. This table comes from immunoSEQ multiplex PCR, and its TCRdb copy is limited to in-frame clones, with some not included. The sample records about 120,000 clones, about 80% being singletons. The chain couples TRBV5-1 to TRBJ2-2; 7 bases match TRBD1. This specimen was peripheral blood, taken from a patient treated with radiotherapy plus ipilimumab. This TCR derives from a human donor with non-small cell lung cancer that progressed on radiotherapy plus ipilimumab. Some clones in this sample may be carry-over from other donors' samples. The CDR3 is CASERQGSNIGELFF. The CDR3 DNA sequence: TGCGCCAGCGAGAGACAGGGTTCGAACATCGGGGAGCTGTTTTTT.